This paragraph covers one TCR beta chain sequence. Antigen: not known. Researchers used genomic DNA as the template to profile TCR beta VDJ and CDR3. MiXCR was run by TCRdb on the reads, yielding one entry per CDR3 protein. The data hold roughly 180,000 distinct CDR3 sequences, with 55% to 70% observed a single time. The sample belongs to a study of CD8+CD57+ T cells in acquired aplastic anemia. For the study at large: Roughly 3 ug was the average amount of DNA from sorted CD4+ and CD8+ cells. Study outcomes and limitations: Patients were compared with controls for CD8+ Simpson's diversity, and no significant difference emerged. In common between the patients and the controls were approximately 28 CD8+ CDR3 sequences.

Germline CDR1 and CDR2: SGHAT and FQNNGV. The germline V and J ends were trimmed by 2 bases and 8 bases, with 10 bases remaining between them. The CDR3 runs 14 residues. This clonotype was obtained from a human donor with severe aplastic anemia or a healthy control (not recorded which). Sequenced material: sorted CD4+, CD8+, or CD8+CD57+ T cells (not recorded which) from PBMCs. The V gene is TRBV11-2, the J gene TRBJ1-6, with a tentative D call TRBD1 (5 bases). In DNA form, the CDR3 reads TGTGCCAGCAGCTTAAGAGGGGAAGATTCACCCCTCCACTTT. Protein product: CASSLRGEDSPLHF.